This T cell receptor (beta chain) was profiled in a study of T cells in Graves' hyperthyroidism and ophthalmopathy. Amplification yielded TCR beta CDR3 regions, with RNA transcripts as the source. When the TCR CDR3 underwent first-round RT-PCR, the HTBI primer set was used. TCRdb fed the multiplex PCR reads into MiXCR, producing one record per CDR3 protein. The table includes about 290,000 distinct CDR3 sequences, less than 15% detected once. After removal of 1 base from V and 2 bases from J, the junction contained 3 bases not matched to a gene. Germline CDR1 is SGHRS and CDR2 is YFSETQ. This CDR3 comprises 14 residues.

The sequence derives from a woman aged 25 to 45 with Graves' hyperthyroidism that later progressed to Graves' ophthalmopathy. Input material: blood. The genes are TRBV5-1 and TRBJ2-7, with 7 bases aligning to TRBD1. The CDR3 bases are TGCGCCAGCAGCTTGTGGGACAGTACCTACGAGCAGTACTTC. This encodes CASSLWDSTYEQYF.